The clone carrying this T cell receptor beta chain was seen repeatedly, ten times or more. Its specificity is unknown. This record comes from a study of T cells after yellow fever vaccination. Study-wide results and caveats: The secondary T-cell response peaked on day 5, not day 15, but was weaker.

The ends were cut back, 7 bases at V and 5 bases at J, with 16 bases in the middle. The CDR3 has 13 residues. Germline lookup yields CDR1 SQVTM and CDR2 ANQGSEA. TCRdb processed the 5' RACE reads anew with MiXCR; each CDR3 protein has one entry. The profile shows around 530,000 distinct CDR3 sequences, about 17% of them singletons. V gene TRBV29-1 combines with J gene TRBJ2-3; perhaps TRBD2 as D (7 bases). Material: PBMCs, obtained around 5 days after the first yellow fever vaccination. The sequence derives from a man aged 18 to 29 who received the YFV17D yellow fever vaccine. The CDR3 spells CSALGGAGDTQYF. The CDR3 DNA is TGCAGCGCCCTAGGGGGGGCTGGAGATACGCAGTATTTT.